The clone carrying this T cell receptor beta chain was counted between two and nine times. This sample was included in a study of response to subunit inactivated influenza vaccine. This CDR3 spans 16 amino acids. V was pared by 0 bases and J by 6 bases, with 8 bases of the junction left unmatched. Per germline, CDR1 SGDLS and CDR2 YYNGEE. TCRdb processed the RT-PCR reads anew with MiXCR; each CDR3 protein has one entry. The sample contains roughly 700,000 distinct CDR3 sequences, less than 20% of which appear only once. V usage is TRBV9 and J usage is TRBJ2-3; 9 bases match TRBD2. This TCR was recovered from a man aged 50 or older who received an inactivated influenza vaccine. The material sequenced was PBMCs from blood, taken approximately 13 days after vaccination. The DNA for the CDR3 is TGTGCCAGCAGCGTAGGGTCTAGCGGGGTGGTCGATACGCAGTATTTT. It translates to CASSVGSSGVVDTQYF.